One TCR beta chain is described in this entry. V was pared by 6 bases and J by 1 base, with 11 bases between. Germline CDR1 MDHEN, CDR2 SYDVKM. CDR3 length: 14 residues. Only in-frame clones appear in the TCRdb table, and some are missing; sequencing was by immunoSEQ multiplex PCR. The sample shows about 74,000 clones, around 93% of them seen only once. The data were obtained in a study of T cell responses to AZD1222 COVID-19 vaccine. The chain uses TRBV28 and TRBJ2-3; D is perhaps TRBD2 (6 bases). The sequenced sample was peripheral blood, obtained 28 days after the second AZD1222 dose. The TCR was taken from an adult who received the AZD1222 COVID-19 vaccine. CDR3 nucleotide sequence: TGTGCCAGCAGCGGGAGAAGGGGCACAGATACGCAGTATTTT. This codes for CASSGRRGTDTQYF.